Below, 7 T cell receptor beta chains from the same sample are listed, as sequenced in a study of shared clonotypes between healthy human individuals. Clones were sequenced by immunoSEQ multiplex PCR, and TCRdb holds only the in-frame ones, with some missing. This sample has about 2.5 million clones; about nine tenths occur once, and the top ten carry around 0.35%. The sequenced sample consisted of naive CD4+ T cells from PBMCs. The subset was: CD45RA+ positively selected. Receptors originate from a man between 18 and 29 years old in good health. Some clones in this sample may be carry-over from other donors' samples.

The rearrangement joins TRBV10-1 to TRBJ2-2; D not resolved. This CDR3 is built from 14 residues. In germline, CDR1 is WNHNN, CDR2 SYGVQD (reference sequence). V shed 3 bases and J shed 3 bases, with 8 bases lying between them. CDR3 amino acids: CASSEELYTGELFF. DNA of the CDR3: TGCGCCAGCAGTGAAGAGCTTTACACCGGGGAGCTGTTTTTT.

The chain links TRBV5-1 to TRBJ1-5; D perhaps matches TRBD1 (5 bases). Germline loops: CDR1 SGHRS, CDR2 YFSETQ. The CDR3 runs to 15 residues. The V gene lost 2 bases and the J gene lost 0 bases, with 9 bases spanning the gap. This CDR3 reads CASSFGGDSNQPQHF. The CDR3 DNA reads TGCGCCAGCAGCTTCGGAGGGGATAGCAATCAGCCCCAGCATTTT.

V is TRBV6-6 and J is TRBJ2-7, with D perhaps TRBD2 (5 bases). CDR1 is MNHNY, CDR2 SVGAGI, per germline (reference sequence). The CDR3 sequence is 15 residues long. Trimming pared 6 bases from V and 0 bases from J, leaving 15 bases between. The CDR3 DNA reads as TGTGCCAGCAGAGCCCGGGAAATCGCCTCCTACGAGCAGTACTTC. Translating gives CASRAREIASYEQYF.

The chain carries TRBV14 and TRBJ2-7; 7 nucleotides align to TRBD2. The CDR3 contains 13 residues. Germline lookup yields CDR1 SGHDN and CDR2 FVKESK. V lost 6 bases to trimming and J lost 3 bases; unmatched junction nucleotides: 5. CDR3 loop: CASRLATNYEQYF. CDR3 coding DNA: TGTGCCAGCAGACTAGCGACAAACTACGAGCAGTACTTC.

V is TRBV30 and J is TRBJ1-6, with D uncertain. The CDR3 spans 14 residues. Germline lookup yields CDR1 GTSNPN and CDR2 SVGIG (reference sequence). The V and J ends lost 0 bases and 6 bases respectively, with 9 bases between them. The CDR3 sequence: CAWSVKRTNSPLHF. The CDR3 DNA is TGTGCCTGGAGTGTAAAGCGGACTAATTCACCCCTCCACTTT. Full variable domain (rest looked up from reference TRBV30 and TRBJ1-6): SQTIHQWPATLVQPVGSPLSLECTVEGTSNPNLYWYRQAAGRGLQLLFYSVGIGQISSEVPQNLSASRPQDRQFILSSKKLLLSDSGFYLCAWSVKRTNSPLHFGNGTRLTVT.

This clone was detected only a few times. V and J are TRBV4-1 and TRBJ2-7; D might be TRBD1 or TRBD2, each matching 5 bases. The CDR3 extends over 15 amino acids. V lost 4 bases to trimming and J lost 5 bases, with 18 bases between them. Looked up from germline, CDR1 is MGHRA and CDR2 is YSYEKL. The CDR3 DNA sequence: TGCGCCAGCAGCCTCTTACCGGGACCTCACCACGAGCAGTACTTC. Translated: CASSLLPGPHHEQYF.

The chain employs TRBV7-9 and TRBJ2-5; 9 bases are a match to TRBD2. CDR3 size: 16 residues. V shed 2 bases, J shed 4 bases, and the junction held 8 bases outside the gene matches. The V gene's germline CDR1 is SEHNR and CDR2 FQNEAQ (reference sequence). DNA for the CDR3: TGTGCCAGCAGCTTACGAGCGGGAGGCCCTTTAGAGACCCAGTACTTC. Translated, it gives CASSLRAGGPLETQYF.